This TCR beta chain stems from a study of spatial heterogeneity in lung cancer. Time point reported: blood at routine non-recurrence follow-up after resection. CDR3 length: 14 amino acids. CDR1 SGHAT and CDR2 FQNNGV come from the germline V gene. Trimming cost V 5 bases and J 2 bases; bases outside gene matches: 3. TCRdb reprocessed the 5' RACE reads with MiXCR, giving one entry per CDR3 protein. The sample has about 70,000 distinct CDR3 sequences, about 8.2% seen once. This clonotype was counted at least ten times. The sequences come from PBMCs, collected at follow-up. The chain carries TRBV11-2 and TRBJ2-1, with 7 bases aligning to TRBD2. The sequence was obtained from a female donor with early-stage non-small cell lung cancer. CDR3 bases: TGTGCCAGCAGCCCCGGACTAGCCTACAATGAGCAGTTCTTC. The encoded protein is CASSPGLAYNEQFF. The whole variable domain, filled in from reference TRBV11-2 and TRBJ2-1, reads EAGVAQSPRYKIIEKRQSVAFWCNPISGHATLYWYQQILGQGPKLLIQFQNNGVVDDSQLPKDRFSAERLKGVDSTLKIQPAKLEDSAVYLCASSPGLAYNEQFFGPGTRLTVL.